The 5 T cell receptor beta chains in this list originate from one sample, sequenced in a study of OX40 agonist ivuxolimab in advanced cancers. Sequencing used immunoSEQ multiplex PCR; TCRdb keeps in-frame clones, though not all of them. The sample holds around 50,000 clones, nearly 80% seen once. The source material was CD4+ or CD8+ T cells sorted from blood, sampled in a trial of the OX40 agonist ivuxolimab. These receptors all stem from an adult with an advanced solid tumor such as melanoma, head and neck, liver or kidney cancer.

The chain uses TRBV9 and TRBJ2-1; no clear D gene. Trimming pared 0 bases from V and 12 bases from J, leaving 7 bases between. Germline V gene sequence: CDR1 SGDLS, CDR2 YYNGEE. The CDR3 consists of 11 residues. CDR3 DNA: TGTGCCAGCAGCGTAGGGGCTATGCAGTTCTTC. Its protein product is CASSVGAMQFF.

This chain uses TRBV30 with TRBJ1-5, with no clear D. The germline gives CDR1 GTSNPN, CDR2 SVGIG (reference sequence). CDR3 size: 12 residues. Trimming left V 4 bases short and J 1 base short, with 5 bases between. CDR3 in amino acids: CAWITSNQPQHF. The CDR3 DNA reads TGTGCCTGGATTACCAGCAATCAGCCCCAGCATTTT.

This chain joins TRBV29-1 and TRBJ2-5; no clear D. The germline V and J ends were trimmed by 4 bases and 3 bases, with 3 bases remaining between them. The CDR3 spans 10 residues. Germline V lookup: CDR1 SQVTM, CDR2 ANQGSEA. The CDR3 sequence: CSVGKETQYF. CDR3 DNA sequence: TGCAGCGTTGGCAAAGAGACCCAGTACTTC.

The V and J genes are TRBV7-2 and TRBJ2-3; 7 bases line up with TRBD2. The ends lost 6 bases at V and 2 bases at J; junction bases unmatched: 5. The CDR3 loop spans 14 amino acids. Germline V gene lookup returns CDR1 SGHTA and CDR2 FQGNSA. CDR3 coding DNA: TGTGCCAGCAGATCTAGCGGAGACACAGATACGCAGTATTTT. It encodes CASRSSGDTDTQYF.

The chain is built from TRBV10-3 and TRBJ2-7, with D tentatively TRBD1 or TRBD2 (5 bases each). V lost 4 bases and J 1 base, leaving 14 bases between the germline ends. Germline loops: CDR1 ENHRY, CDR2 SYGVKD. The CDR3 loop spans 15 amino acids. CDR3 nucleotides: TGTGCCATCAGTGCCCCCGGGGCAGTATCCTACGAGCAGTACTTC. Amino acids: CAISAPGAVSYEQYF.